This record covers a single TCR beta chain. The antigen is not known. Isolation recovered at least 6 million PBMCs from every sample. CDR3 length equals 19 residues. Per the germline V gene, CDR1 is SGHAT and CDR2 is FQNNGV. Trimming took 5 bases from V and 3 from J; bases not matched to a gene: 18. This sample was included in a study of blood T cells in healthy people across ages. Overall study results and limits: More naive CD4+ cells and higher diversity marked long-lived donors relative to aged donors. It was not known whether donors were CMV positive (a possible confounder of expanded clonotype changes).

A J-beta primer mix and a sample-barcoded 5' primer were used in a second PCR of roughly 6 to 11 cycles. Unique molecular identifiers of 12 random nucleotides labeled each cDNA. TCRdb itself ran the 5' RACE reads through MiXCR, one entry per CDR3 protein. The data contain 1.4 million to 1.5 million distinct CDR3 sequences, about 40% of them singletons. The V and J genes are TRBV11-2 and TRBJ2-1, with 8 bases matching TRBD2. This receptor was taken from a woman under 30 in good health. The sequenced sample was blood. The chain's CDR3 is CASSPQIPSGGALYNEQFF. The DNA for the CDR3 is TGTGCCAGCAGCCCCCAGATCCCGTCCGGGGGGGCACTCTACAATGAGCAGTTCTTC.